This T cell receptor beta chain originates from a study of T cells in Graves' hyperthyroidism and ophthalmopathy. Whole-study findings and limits: Most thyroid-expanded clonotypes above 0.001 were also found in blood.

Regarding this clonotype: Its antigen remains unidentified.

TCR beta CDR3 sequences were amplified from RNA transcripts. RT-PCR in the first round (using the HTBI primer set) targeted the TCR CDR3. MiXCR, run by TCRdb on the multiplex PCR reads, gives a single entry per CDR3 protein. The sample has around 540,000 distinct CDR3 sequences, about 43% seen once; the top ten hold 8.2%. Stable Graves' hyperthyroidism denoted no ophthalmopathy progression over 18 months. Patients were excluded because of uncontrolled infection, other autoimmune disease, pregnancy or lactation. The CDR3 totals 16 residues. Trimming shortened V by 4 bases and J by 3 bases, and 17 bases separated the two germline ends. Germline CDR1 reads KGHDR; CDR2 reads SFDVKD.

The sequenced sample consisted of peripheral blood or thyroid tissue (not recorded which). The V call is TRBV24-1, the J call TRBJ2-5; D possibly matches TRBD1 or TRBD2 (9 bases each). This sequence originates from a woman aged 18 to 35 with Graves' hyperthyroidism. The CDR3 region has the DNA TGTGCCACCAGTGACGCGGGGGGGACAGGGAAAGAGACCCAGTACTTC. The encoded protein is CATSDAGGTGKETQYF.